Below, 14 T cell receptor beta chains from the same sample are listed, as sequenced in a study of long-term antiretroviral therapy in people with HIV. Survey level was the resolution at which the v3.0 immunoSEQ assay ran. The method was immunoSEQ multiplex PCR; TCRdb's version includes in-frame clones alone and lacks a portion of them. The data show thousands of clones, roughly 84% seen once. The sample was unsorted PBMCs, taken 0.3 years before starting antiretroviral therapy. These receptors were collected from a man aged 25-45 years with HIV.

The CDR3 is CASSLWASGSSYEQYF. For the CDR3, the DNA is TGTGCCAGCAGCTTATGGGCTAGCGGGAGCTCCTACGAGCAGTACTTC. V and J are TRBV7-9 and TRBJ2-7, with 10 bases fitting TRBD2. CDR3 length: 16 residues. Looked up from germline, CDR1 is SEHNR and CDR2 is FQNEAQ (reference sequence). Trimming cost V 2 bases and J 0 bases; bases outside gene matches: 4.

CDR3 sequence reads: CASRRTGWGNTEAFF. Here the CDR3 DNA reads TGTGCCAGCAGACGGACAGGGTGGGGGAACACTGAAGCTTTCTTT. J is TRBJ1-1 and V is TRBV27; TRBD1 agrees at 8 bases. Germline trimming cut 6 bases from V and 1 base from J; bases unmatched to any gene: 7. CDR1 and CDR2 (germline): MNHEY, SMNVEV (reference sequence). The CDR3 covers 15 residues.

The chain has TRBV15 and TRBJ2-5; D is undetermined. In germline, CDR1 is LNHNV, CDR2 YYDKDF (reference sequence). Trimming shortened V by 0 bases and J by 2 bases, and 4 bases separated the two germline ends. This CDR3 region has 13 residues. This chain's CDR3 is CATSRDRQETQYF. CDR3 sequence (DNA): TGTGCCACCAGCAGAGATCGGCAAGAGACCCAGTACTTC. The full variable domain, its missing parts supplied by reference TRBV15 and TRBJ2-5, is DAMVIQNPRYQVTQFGKPVTLSCSQTLNHNVMYWYQQKSSQAPKLLFHYYDKDFNNEADTPDNFQSRRPNTSFCFLDIRSPGLGDTAMYLCATSRDRQETQYFGPGTRLLVL.

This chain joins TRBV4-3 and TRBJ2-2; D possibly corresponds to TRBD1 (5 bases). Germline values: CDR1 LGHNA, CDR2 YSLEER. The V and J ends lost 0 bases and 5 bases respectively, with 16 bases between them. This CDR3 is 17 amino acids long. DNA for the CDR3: TGCGCCAGCAGCCAAGATCGGGCAGGGCCCCTTACCGGGGAGCTGTTTTTT. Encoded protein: CASSQDRAGPLTGELFF.

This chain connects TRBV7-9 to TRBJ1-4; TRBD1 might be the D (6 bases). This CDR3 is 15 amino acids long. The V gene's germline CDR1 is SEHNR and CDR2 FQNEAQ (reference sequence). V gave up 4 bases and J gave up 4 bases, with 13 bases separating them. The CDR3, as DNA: TGTGCCAGCAGCTCGGGGGGCATCAGTAATGAAAAACTGTTTTTT. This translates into CASSSGGISNEKLFF.

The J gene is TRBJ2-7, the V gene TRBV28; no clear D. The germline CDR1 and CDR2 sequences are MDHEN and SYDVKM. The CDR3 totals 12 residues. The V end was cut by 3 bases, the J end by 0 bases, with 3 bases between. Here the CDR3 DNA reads TGTGCCAGCAGTTTTGGCTCCTACGAGCAGTACTTC. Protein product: CASSFGSYEQYF.

The CDR3 nucleotides read TGTGCCAGCTCACCAGGACAGGGAAATACTGAAGCTTTCTTT. Its protein is CASSPGQGNTEAFF. This chain connects TRBV18 to TRBJ1-1; 8 nucleotides line up with TRBD1. The CDR3 covers 14 residues. Trimming removed 2 bases from V and 5 bases from J; junction bases left unmatched: 4. Germline V gene sequence: CDR1 KGHSH, CDR2 LQKENI.

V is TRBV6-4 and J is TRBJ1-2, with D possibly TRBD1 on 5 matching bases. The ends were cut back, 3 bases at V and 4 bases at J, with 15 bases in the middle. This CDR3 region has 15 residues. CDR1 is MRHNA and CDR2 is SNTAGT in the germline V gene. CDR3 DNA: TGTGCCAGCAGTGAGTCTGGGGGAAAGGGCTATGGCTACACCTTC. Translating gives CASSESGGKGYGYTF.

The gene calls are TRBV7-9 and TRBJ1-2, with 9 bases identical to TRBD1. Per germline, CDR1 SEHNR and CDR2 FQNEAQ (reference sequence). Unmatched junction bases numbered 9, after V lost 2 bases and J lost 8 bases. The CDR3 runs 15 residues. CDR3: CASSLSGTGQGGYTF. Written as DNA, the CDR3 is TGTGCCAGCAGCTTATCAGGGACAGGGCAAGGGGGCTACACCTTC.

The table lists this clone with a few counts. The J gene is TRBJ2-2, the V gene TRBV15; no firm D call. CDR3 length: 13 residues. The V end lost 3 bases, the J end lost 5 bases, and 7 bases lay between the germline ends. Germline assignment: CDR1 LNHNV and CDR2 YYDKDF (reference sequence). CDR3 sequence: CATSRRGTGELFF. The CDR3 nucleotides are TGTGCCACCAGCAGGCGAGGAACCGGGGAGCTGTTTTTT.

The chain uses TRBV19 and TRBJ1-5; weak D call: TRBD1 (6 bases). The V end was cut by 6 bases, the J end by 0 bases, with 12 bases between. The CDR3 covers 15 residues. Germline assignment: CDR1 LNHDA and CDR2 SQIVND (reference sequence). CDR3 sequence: CASSTQGYSNQPQHF. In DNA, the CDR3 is TGTGCCAGTAGCACCCAGGGGTATAGCAATCAGCCCCAGCATTTT.

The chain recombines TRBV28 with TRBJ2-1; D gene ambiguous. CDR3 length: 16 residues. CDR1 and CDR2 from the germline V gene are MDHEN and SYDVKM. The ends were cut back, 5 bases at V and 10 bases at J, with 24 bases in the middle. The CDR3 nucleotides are TGTGCCAGCAGTACCCTCGCGGAGAGTTTATCTGGGGAGCAGTTCTTC. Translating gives CASSTLAESLSGEQFF.

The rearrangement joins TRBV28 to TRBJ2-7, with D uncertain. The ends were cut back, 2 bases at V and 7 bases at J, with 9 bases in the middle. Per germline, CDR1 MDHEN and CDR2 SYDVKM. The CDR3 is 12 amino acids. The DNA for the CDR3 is TGTGCCAGCAGTTTAAGGGTTCCAGAGCAGTACTTC. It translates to CASSLRVPEQYF.

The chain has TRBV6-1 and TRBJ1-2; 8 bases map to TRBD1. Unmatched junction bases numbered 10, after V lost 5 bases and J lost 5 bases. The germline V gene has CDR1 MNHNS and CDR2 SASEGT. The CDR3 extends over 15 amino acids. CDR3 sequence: CASSQLQGVIYGYTF. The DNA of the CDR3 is TGTGCCAGCAGTCAACTACAGGGGGTGATTTATGGCTACACCTTC.